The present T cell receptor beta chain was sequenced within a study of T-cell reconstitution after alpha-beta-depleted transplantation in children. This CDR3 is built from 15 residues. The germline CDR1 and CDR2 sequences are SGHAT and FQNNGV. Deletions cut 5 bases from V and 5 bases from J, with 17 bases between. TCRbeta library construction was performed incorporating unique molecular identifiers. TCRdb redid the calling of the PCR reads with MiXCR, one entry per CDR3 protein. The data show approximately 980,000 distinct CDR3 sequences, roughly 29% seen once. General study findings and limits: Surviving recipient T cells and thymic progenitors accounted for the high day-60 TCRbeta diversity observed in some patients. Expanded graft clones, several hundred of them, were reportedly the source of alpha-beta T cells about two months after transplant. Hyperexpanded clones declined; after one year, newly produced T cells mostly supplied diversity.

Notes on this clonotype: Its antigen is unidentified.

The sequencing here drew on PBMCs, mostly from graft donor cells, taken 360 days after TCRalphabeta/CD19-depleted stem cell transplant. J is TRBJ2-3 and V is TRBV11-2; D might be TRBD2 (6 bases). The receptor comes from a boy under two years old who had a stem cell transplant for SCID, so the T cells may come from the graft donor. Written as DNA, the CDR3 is TGTGCCAGCAGCGAGGAGGCGGGAATTAGAGATACGCAGTATTTT. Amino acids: CASSEEAGIRDTQYF.